The clone carrying this T cell receptor beta chain occurred once. Assay used: immunoSEQ multiplex PCR; TCRdb lists only in-frame clones, some missing. The repertoire has about 330,000 clones, approximately 90% of them found once; the top ten carry about 10%. The sample belongs to a study of blood T cell repertoires in COVID-19. Study in general: The study drew acute and convalescent COVID-19 samples from the United States, Italy and Spain. T cells, B-cell-depleted T cells, or PBMCs supplied cDNA or gDNA.

Each participant's cohort was designated according to participant-reported clinical history. Cohort 3 donors were reported recovered after two negative PCRs, clearance, or symptom resolution. Germline V lookup: CDR1 LNHDA, CDR2 SQIVND (reference sequence). The CDR3 consists of 17 residues. V lost 0 bases and J 3 bases, leaving 15 bases between the germline ends. The TCR was taken from a woman under 30 who had recovered from COVID-19. The sample comprised PBMCs or T cells enriched from blood (not recorded which). This sequence joins TRBV19 and TRBJ1-5; no clear D. Written as DNA, the CDR3 is TGTGCCAGTAGTATAGATATAGGCGGGTTGGCCAATCAGCCCCAGCATTTT. Protein: CASSIDIGGLANQPQHF.